This T cell receptor (beta chain) was recovered during a study of blood T cell repertoires in COVID-19. Study as a whole: The study drew acute and convalescent COVID-19 samples from the United States, Italy and Spain. Nucleic acid was either cDNA or gDNA, and it came from T cells, B-cell-depleted T cells, or PBMCs.

V gave up 0 bases and J gave up 4 bases, with 10 bases separating them. From germline, CDR1 is SGHRS and CDR2 YFSETQ. There are 14 residues in the CDR3. How the authors handled the data: Quantification of nucleated cells was approximated via reference gene primer amplification. Measured with immunoSEQ multiplex PCR; TCRdb has only the in-frame clones, and not every one. V, J and clone size are those of that table, while D and trimming were read from the DNA. The sample lists hundreds of thousands of clones, less than 90% occurring once. This TCR was recovered from a woman aged 70-85 years with active or convalescent COVID-19. The chain employs TRBV5-1 and TRBJ1-2; D ambiguous. The sample was peripheral blood. CDR3 loop: CASSLEPFSYGYTF. CDR3 coding DNA: TGCGCCAGCAGCTTGGAGCCGTTTTCCTATGGCTACACCTTC.